These 31 T cell receptor beta chains were sequenced from one sample in a study of Ad26.COV2.S vaccination and SARS-CoV-2 variants (dated by TCRdb to about 2021). Receptor amplification or capture employed the immunoSEQ multiplex PCR assay. The table was pulled from immuneACCESS by TCRdb, which kept in-frame rearrangements only. Such tables lose some clones; where checked, under half of the loss comes from unresolved V genes, and the rest has no known cause. This sample gives some 320,000 clones in total; approximately 80% of them show up just once. The ten top clones hold 2% to 2.5% of the sample. The treatment or condition label on this specimen signifies: roughly 19 received Ad26.COV2.S at low or high dose, single or two shots; 5 received placebo; per-sample allocation not given. Repertoires of vaccine and placebo recipients were sequenced from samples collected on day 63 after the first injection.

The sequencing here drew on peripheral blood, taken in a trial of Ad26.COV2.S vaccine versus placebo. These receptors originate from a person aged 18-65 years who received the Ad26.COV2.S COVID-19 vaccine or a placebo.

The V and J genes are TRBV5-4 and TRBJ1-2; 12 nucleotides agree with TRBD1. The CDR3 contains 14 residues. The V gene end was trimmed by 4 bases and the J gene end by 8 bases; junction bases not matched to a gene: 6. Germline loops: CDR1 SGHNT, CDR2 YYREEE (reference sequence). CDR3 in amino acids: CASSQGTGGDGYTF. The CDR3 region has the DNA TGTGCCAGCAGCCAGGGGACAGGGGGCGACGGCTACACCTTC.

This clone was seen just once. This chain links TRBV2 with TRBJ1-1, with D perhaps TRBD1 (6 bases). The CDR3 has 17 amino acids. The germline V gene encodes CDR1 SNHLY and CDR2 FYNNEI. V gave up 6 bases and J gave up 3 bases, with 23 bases separating them. The DNA of the CDR3 is TGTGCCAGCAGCCAAATGCGAAGGGGGGGCATGGACACTGAAGCTTTCTTT. As protein: CASSQMRRGGMDTEAFF.

The chain combines TRBV7-9 with TRBJ2-2, with unresolved D. The CDR3 is 12 residues long. Germline V gene sequence: CDR1 SEHNR, CDR2 FQNEAQ (reference sequence). V was trimmed by 4 bases and J by 5 bases, leaving 5 bases between them. CDR3 loop: CASSYSTGELFF. In DNA form, the CDR3 reads TGTGCCAGCAGCTACTCAACCGGGGAGCTGTTTTTT.

The chain couples TRBV7-3 to TRBJ2-3, with 8 bases that match TRBD2. Germline loops: CDR1 SGHTA, CDR2 FQGTGA. The CDR3 is 14 amino acids. The ends lost 5 bases at V and 4 bases at J; junction bases unmatched: 5. This chain's CDR3 is CASSAGLGADTQYF. In DNA, the CDR3 is TGTGCCAGCAGCGCGGGACTAGGAGCAGATACGCAGTATTTT.

This clone is a singleton in its sample. In DNA form, the CDR3 reads TGTGCCAGCAAAGAACAGGGCTACGAGCAGTACTTC. This sequence encodes CASKEQGYEQYF. This chain joins TRBV7-9 and TRBJ2-7, with a weak D call TRBD1 (6 bases). The germline V and J ends were trimmed by 7 bases and 3 bases, with 10 bases remaining between them. This CDR3 region has 12 residues. Germline V gene lookup returns CDR1 SEHNR and CDR2 FQNEAQ (reference sequence).

The chain is built from TRBV5-1 and TRBJ1-4, with 9 bases lining up with TRBD1. The J segment lost 8 bases and the V segment lost 4 bases, leaving 9 bases of the junction unmatched. This CDR3 has 15 residues. Germline lookup yields CDR1 SGHRS and CDR2 YFSETQ. The CDR3 DNA sequence: TGCGCCAGCAGCGAACTACAGGGGGCAAGCGAAAAACTGTTTTTT. Translating gives CASSELQGASEKLFF.

The rearrangement joins TRBV7-9 to TRBJ1-4; 7 bases are shared with TRBD1. The germline CDR1 and CDR2 sequences are SEHNR and FQNEAQ (reference sequence). V was clipped by 1 base and J by 2 bases; unmatched bases: 1. The CDR3 sequence is 15 residues long. The CDR3 spells CASSLEGATNEKLFF. CDR3 coding DNA: TGTGCCAGCAGCTTAGAGGGGGCGACTAATGAAAAACTGTTTTTT. The full variable domain, completed using reference TRBV7-9 and TRBJ1-4, is DTGVSQNPRHKITKRGQNVTFRCDPISEHNRLYWYRQTLGQGPEFLTYFQNEAQLEKSRLLSDRFSAERPKGSFSTLEIQRTEQGDSAMYLCASSLEGATNEKLFFGSGTQLSVL.

The V and J genes are TRBV5-8 and TRBJ1-1, with TRBD1 identical over 9 bases. The junction had 6 bases not matched to a gene; V was cut back by 4 bases and J by 5 bases. Germline CDR1 reads SGHTS; CDR2 reads YDEGEE. This CDR3 comprises 14 residues. The CDR3 sequence: CASSNRGLGTEAFF. DNA of the CDR3: TGTGCCAGCAGCAACAGGGGGCTAGGGACTGAAGCTTTCTTT.

The chain combines TRBV6-5 with TRBJ2-1, with TRBD2 matching 12 bases. V lost 6 bases to trimming and J lost 7 bases; unmatched junction nucleotides: 10. Germline CDR1 MNHEY, CDR2 SVGAGI. The CDR3 is 16 residues long. This CDR3 reads CASSYTGTSGWNEQFF. The CDR3 nucleotides are TGTGCCAGCAGCTACACCGGGACTAGCGGGTGGAATGAGCAGTTCTTC.

The chain links TRBV25-1 to TRBJ1-6, with a tentative D call TRBD1 (5 bases). There are 16 residues in the CDR3. The V end was cut by 8 bases, the J end by 6 bases, with 20 bases between. CDR1 is MGHDK, CDR2 SYGVNS, per germline. CDR3 loop: CASSHSWGDINSPLHF. The CDR3 DNA is TGTGCCAGCTCACATTCTTGGGGGGATATTAATTCACCCCTCCACTTT.

The J gene is TRBJ1-3, the V gene TRBV5-4; D is undetermined. The V and J ends lost 4 bases and 4 bases respectively, with 9 bases between them. Germline CDR1 is SGHNT and CDR2 is YYREEE (reference sequence). There are 13 residues in the CDR3. This chain's CDR3 is CASSLRAGNTIYF. As DNA, the CDR3 is TGTGCCAGCAGCCTCCGCGCCGGAAACACCATATATTTT.

CDR3 loop: CASSSWRERGGRETQYF. The CDR3 nucleotides read TGTGCCAGCAGTTCCTGGCGGGAGCGGGGGGGCCGGGAGACCCAGTACTTC. The genes are TRBV3-1 (or the pseudogene TRBV3-2) and TRBJ2-5, with 10 bases lining up with TRBD2. There are 17 residues in the CDR3. Germline CDR1 is LGHDT and CDR2 is YNNKEL (reference sequence). Trimming removed 6 bases from V and 5 bases from J; junction bases left unmatched: 15.

The chain uses TRBV29-1 and TRBJ1-2, with D perhaps matching TRBD1 (5 bases). CDR3 length: 14 amino acids. V lost 4 bases to trimming and J lost 3 bases, with 15 bases between them. Germline V gene lookup returns CDR1 SQVTM and CDR2 ANQGSEA. This CDR3 reads CSVVAGRNYYGYTF. CDR3 sequence (DNA): TGCAGCGTTGTGGCAGGGAGAAATTACTATGGCTACACCTTC.

The chain combines TRBV11-2 with TRBJ1-1; D is uncertain. This CDR3 contains 13 residues. The V gene's germline CDR1 is SGHAT and CDR2 FQNNGV. V was clipped by 5 bases and J by 1 base, with 8 bases between them. This CDR3 is CASSPDSNTEAFF. CDR3 DNA sequence: TGTGCCAGCAGCCCGGACTCGAACACTGAAGCTTTCTTT.

This sequence joins TRBV5-1 and TRBJ1-4; 7 nucleotides line up with TRBD1. The CDR3 has 17 residues. Looked up from germline, CDR1 is SGHRS and CDR2 is YFSETQ. V lost 2 bases and J lost 3; bases outside the gene matches: 10. CDR3: CASSFVKTGTANEKLFF. The CDR3 DNA follows: TGCGCCAGCAGCTTCGTAAAAACAGGGACAGCTAATGAAAAACTGTTTTTT.

This chain uses TRBV11-1 with TRBJ2-7, with D possibly being TRBD1 or TRBD2 (5 bases each). The CDR3 consists of 14 residues. V gave up 4 bases and J gave up 9 bases, with 19 bases separating them. In germline, CDR1 is SGHAT, CDR2 FQDESV (reference sequence). Here the CDR3 reads CASSSGTGNTRQYF. The CDR3 DNA reads as TGTGCCAGCAGCTCAGGGACGGGGAATACGAGGCAGTACTTC. Drawing the rest from reference TRBV11-1 and TRBJ2-7, the complete variable domain is EAEVAQSPRYKITEKSQAVAFWCDPISGHATLYWYRQILGQGPELLVQFQDESVVDDSQLPKDRFSAERLKGVDSTLKIQPAELGDSAMYLCASSSGTGNTRQYFGPGTRLTVT.

The gene calls are TRBV19 and TRBJ1-5; TRBD1 agrees at 7 bases. The germline V gene encodes CDR1 LNHDA and CDR2 SQIVND (reference sequence). The CDR3 has 15 residues. With 10 bases clipped from V and 7 bases from J, the junction kept 16 bases outside the gene matches. This CDR3 reads CATEQRQGIPQPQHF. The CDR3 DNA reads TGTGCCACTGAACAACGACAGGGTATCCCCCAGCCCCAGCATTTT.

The chain combines TRBV11-1 with TRBJ1-6, with 8 bases fitting TRBD1. Germline CDR1 SGHAT, CDR2 FQDESV (reference sequence). The trim removed 2 bases at V and 7 bases at J, leaving 4 bases unmatched. CDR3 length: 15 residues. The CDR3 loop reads CASSLTGQGNSPLHF. The CDR3 nucleotides are TGTGCCAGCAGCTTAACAGGACAGGGAAATTCACCCCTCCACTTT.

The sample holds many counts of this clone. This sequence joins TRBV9 and TRBJ2-7; no reliable D call. Germline V gene lookup returns CDR1 SGDLS and CDR2 YYNGEE. This CDR3 comprises 14 residues. Trimming cost V 1 base and J 6 bases, with 14 bases left between them. The CDR3 loop reads CASSVMYRQSEQYF. CDR3 coding DNA: TGTGCCAGCAGCGTAATGTATAGGCAATCCGAGCAGTACTTC.

This clone was recorded once. The gene calls are TRBV5-5 and TRBJ1-5; D remains unclear. V was trimmed by 4 bases and J by 7 bases, leaving 15 bases between them. This CDR3 is built from 14 residues. Germline values: CDR1 SGHKS, CDR2 YYEKEE (reference sequence). CDR3 protein: CASSPTVSGQPQHF. The CDR3 DNA is TGTGCCAGCAGCCCAACAGTATCCGGACAGCCCCAGCATTTT.

The chain links TRBV2 to TRBJ1-1; 11 bases line up with TRBD1. The CDR3 covers 15 residues. Looked up from germline, CDR1 is SNHLY and CDR2 is FYNNEI. J was trimmed by 6 bases and V by 0 bases; bases with no gene match: 3. This CDR3 is CASSEAPGQGAEAFF. The CDR3 coding sequence is TGTGCCAGCAGTGAAGCGCCGGGACAGGGGGCTGAAGCTTTCTTT.

The chain recombines TRBV5-1 with TRBJ1-4; D unclear. Germline CDR1 SGHRS, CDR2 YFSETQ. The CDR3 is 13 amino acids. Trimming pared 6 bases from V and 7 bases from J, leaving 13 bases between. CDR3 DNA: TGCGCCAGCACCCCGGGTATGGGTGAAAAACTGTTTTTT. As protein: CASTPGMGEKLFF.

The V and J genes are TRBV5-5 and TRBJ2-2, with D possibly being TRBD1 or TRBD2 (5 bases each). The CDR3 extends over 14 amino acids. Germline loops: CDR1 SGHKS, CDR2 YYEKEE (reference sequence). The V gene lost 1 base and the J gene lost 6 bases, with 10 bases spanning the gap. The CDR3, as DNA: TGTGCCAGCAGCTTGATGGGGGATGCCGGGGAGCTGTTTTTT. This codes for CASSLMGDAGELFF.

This clone was counted once. The chain carries TRBV19 and TRBJ1-2; D call uncertain. Germline V gene data show CDR1 as LNHDA and CDR2 as SQIVND (reference sequence). V shed 6 bases and J shed 1 base, with 6 bases lying between them. The CDR3 has 12 amino acids. The CDR3 sequence is CASRDHNYGYTF. CDR3 DNA sequence: TGTGCCAGTAGAGACCATAACTATGGCTACACCTTC.

The V and J genes are TRBV7-6 and TRBJ1-5; D might be TRBD1 (6 bases). Germline lookup yields CDR1 SGHVS and CDR2 FNYEAQ. The CDR3 contains 12 residues. The ends were cut back, 5 bases at V and 7 bases at J, with 9 bases in the middle. The CDR3 protein is CASSPQGQPQHF. CDR3 bases: TGTGCCAGCAGCCCACAGGGACAGCCCCAGCATTTT.

The J gene is TRBJ1-1, the V gene TRBV5-1, with D tentatively TRBD1 (5 bases). V gave up 5 bases and J gave up 2 bases, with 10 bases separating them. The germline gives CDR1 SGHRS, CDR2 YFSETQ. CDR3 length: 13 residues. DNA of the CDR3: TGCGCCAGCAGAGGGGTGAGCAACACTGAAGCTTTCTTT. It is translated as CASRGVSNTEAFF.

The rearrangement uses TRBV9 and TRBJ2-5, with 11 nucleotides matching TRBD2. The CDR3 length is 16 residues. Trimming cost V 8 bases and J 0 bases; bases outside gene matches: 9. Germline V lookup: CDR1 SGDLS, CDR2 YYNGEE. The DNA of the CDR3 is TGTGCCAGTACCCTAGCGGGGGGCCCAAACCAAGAGACCCAGTACTTC. This translates into CASTLAGGPNQETQYF.

This clone appeared once. The genes are TRBV5-4 and TRBJ2-3; D uncertain. CDR3 length equals 15 residues. V was shortened by 0 bases and J by 0 bases, with 8 bases between the two germline ends. Germline lookup yields CDR1 SGHNT and CDR2 YYREEE (reference sequence). The CDR3 sequence: CASSLVTLSTDTQYF. CDR3 DNA sequence: TGTGCCAGCAGCTTGGTAACGTTAAGCACAGATACGCAGTATTTT.

The chain links TRBV4-2 to TRBJ2-7; TRBD2 agrees at 9 bases. The CDR3 sequence is 16 residues long. From germline, CDR1 is LGHNA and CDR2 YNFKEQ. The V and J ends lost 1 base and 4 bases, in that order; junction bases with no gene match: 8. CDR3 amino acids: CASSQGASGELYEQYF. DNA for the CDR3: TGTGCCAGCAGCCAAGGGGCTAGCGGGGAGTTATACGAGCAGTACTTC.

This chain links TRBV7-2 with TRBJ1-2; D unclear. Trimming shortened V by 4 bases and J by 5 bases, and 11 bases separated the two germline ends. Germline V lookup: CDR1 SGHTA, CDR2 FQGNSA. This CDR3 has 13 amino acids. The CDR3 DNA reads TGTGCCAGCAGCTCTCGAAACGCGTATGGCTACACCTTC. It codes for CASSSRNAYGYTF.

This chain links TRBV3-1 (or the pseudogene TRBV3-2) with TRBJ1-4, with 10 bases lining up with TRBD1. J lost 3 bases, V lost 0 bases, and 10 bases had no gene match. CDR1 is LGHDT, CDR2 YNNKEL, per germline (reference sequence). This CDR3 is 19 amino acids long. The CDR3 DNA is TGTGCCAGCAGCCAAGAATCCCGGGACAGGGGAGACGCTAATGAAAAACTGTTTTTT. Translating it yields CASSQESRDRGDANEKLFF.